This T cell receptor (beta chain) stems from a study of shared clonotypes between healthy human individuals. In the study overall: Three plates were used per donor for CD4 naive, three for CD4 memory, two for CD8 naive and one for CD8 memory.

Details on this clone: Its specificity is unknown.

The trim removed 3 bases at V and 7 bases at J, leaving 3 bases unmatched. In germline, CDR1 is MNHEY, CDR2 SMNVEV (reference sequence). The CDR3 sequence is 13 residues long. Here immunoSEQ multiplex PCR was the method, and the copy in TCRdb shows in-frame clones only, minus some. The sample records more than 850,000 clones, approximately 78% being singletons. Study conclusions and caveats: The represented genetic and exposure-history diversity was limited by the small number of donors.

The sequencing input was memory CD4+ T cells from PBMCs. Subset meaning: CD45RA-negative fraction. This receptor was taken from a man aged 18 to 35 in good health. Some clones in this sample may be carry-over from other donors' samples. The V and J genes are TRBV27 and TRBJ1-5, with 7 positions matching TRBD1. The CDR3 loop reads CASSFNRGQPQHF. CDR3 nucleotides: TGTGCCAGCAGTTTTAACAGGGGCCAGCCCCAGCATTTT.